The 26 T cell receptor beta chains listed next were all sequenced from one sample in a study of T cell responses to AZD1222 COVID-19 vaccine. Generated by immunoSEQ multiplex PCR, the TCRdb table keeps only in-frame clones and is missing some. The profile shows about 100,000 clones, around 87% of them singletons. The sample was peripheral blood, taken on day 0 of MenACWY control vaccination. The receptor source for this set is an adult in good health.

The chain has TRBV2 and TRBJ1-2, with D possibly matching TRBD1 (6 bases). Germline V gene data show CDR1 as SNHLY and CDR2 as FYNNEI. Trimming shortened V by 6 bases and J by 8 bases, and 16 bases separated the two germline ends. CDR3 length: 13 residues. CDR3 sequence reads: CASSPSGAEGYTF. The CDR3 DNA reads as TGTGCCAGCAGCCCTTCAGGGGCGGAAGGCTACACCTTC.

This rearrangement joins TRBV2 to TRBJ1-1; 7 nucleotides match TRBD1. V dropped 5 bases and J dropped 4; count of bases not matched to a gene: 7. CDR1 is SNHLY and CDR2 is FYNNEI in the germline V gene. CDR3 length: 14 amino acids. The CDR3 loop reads CASSQTGNPTEAFF. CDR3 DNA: TGTGCCAGCAGTCAGACAGGGAATCCCACTGAAGCTTTCTTT.

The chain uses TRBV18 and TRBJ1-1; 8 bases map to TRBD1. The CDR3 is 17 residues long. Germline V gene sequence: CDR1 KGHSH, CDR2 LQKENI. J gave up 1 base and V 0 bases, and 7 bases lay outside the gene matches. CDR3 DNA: TGTGCCAGCTCACCACCGAACAGGGGGGTTAAGAACACTGAAGCTTTCTTT. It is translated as CASSPPNRGVKNTEAFF.

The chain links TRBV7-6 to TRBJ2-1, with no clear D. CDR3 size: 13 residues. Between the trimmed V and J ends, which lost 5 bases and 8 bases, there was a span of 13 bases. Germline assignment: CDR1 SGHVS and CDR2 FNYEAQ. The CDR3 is CASSLESSHEQFF. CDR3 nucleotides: TGTGCCAGCAGCCTAGAGAGCTCCCATGAGCAGTTCTTC. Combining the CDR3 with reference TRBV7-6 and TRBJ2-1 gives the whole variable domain GAGVSQSPRYKVTKRGQDVALRCDPISGHVSLYWYRQALGQGPEFLTYFNYEAQQDKSGLPNDRFSAERPEGSISTLTIQRTEQRDSAMYRCASSLESSHEQFFGPGTRLTVL.

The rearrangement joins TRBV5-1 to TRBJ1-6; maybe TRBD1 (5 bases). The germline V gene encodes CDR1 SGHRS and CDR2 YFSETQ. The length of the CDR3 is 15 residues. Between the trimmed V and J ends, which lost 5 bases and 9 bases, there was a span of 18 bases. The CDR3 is CASRTNTGDTSPLHF. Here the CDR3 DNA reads TGCGCCAGCAGAACAAACACAGGTGATACTTCACCCCTCCACTTT.

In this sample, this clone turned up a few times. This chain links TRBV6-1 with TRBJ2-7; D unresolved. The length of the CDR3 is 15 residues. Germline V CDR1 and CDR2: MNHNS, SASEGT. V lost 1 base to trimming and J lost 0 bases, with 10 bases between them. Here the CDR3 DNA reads TGTGCCAGCAGTGAAGGACCCCCGAGCTCCTACGAGCAGTACTTC. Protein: CASSEGPPSSYEQYF.

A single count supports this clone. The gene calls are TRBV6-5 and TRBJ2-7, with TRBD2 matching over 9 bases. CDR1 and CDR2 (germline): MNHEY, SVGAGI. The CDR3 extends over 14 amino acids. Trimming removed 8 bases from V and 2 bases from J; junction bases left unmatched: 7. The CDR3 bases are TGTGCCAGCGGGGCGGGAGGGATTACCTACGAGCAGTACTTC. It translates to CASGAGGITYEQYF.

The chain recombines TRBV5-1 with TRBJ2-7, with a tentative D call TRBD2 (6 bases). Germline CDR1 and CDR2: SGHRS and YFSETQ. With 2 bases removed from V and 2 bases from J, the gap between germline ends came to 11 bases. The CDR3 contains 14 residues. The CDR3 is CASSFRTGAYEQYF. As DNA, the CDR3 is TGCGCCAGCAGCTTCCGGACGGGGGCCTACGAGCAGTACTTC.

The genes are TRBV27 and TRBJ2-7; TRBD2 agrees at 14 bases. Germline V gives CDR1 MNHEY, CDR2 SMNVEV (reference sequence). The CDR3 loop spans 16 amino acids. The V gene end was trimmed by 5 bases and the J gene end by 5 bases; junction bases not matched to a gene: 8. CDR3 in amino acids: CASSTIRTSGRHEQYF. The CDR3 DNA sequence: TGTGCCAGCAGTACTATCCGGACTAGCGGGAGGCACGAGCAGTACTTC.

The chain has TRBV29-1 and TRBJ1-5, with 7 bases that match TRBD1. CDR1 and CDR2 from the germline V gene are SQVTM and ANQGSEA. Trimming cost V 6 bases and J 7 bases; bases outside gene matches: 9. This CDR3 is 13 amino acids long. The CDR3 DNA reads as TGCAGCGTAACAGGGGCCGTGGGCCAGCCCCAGCATTTT. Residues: CSVTGAVGQPQHF.

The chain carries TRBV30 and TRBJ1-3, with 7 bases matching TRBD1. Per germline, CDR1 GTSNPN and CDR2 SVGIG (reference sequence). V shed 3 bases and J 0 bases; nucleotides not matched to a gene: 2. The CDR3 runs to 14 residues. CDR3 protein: CAWRPGGSGNTIYF. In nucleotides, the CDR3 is TGTGCCTGGAGACCAGGGGGCTCTGGAAACACCATATATTTT. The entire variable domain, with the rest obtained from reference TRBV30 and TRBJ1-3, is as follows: SQTIHQWPATLVQPVGSPLSLECTVEGTSNPNLYWYRQAAGRGLQLLFYSVGIGQISSEVPQNLSASRPQDRQFILSSKKLLLSDSGFYLCAWRPGGSGNTIYFGEGSWLTVV.

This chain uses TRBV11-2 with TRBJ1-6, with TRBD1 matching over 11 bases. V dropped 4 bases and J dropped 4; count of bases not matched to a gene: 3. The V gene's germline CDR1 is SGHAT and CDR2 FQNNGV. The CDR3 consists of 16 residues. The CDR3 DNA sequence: TGTGCCAGCAGCTCAGGACAGGGGGCATATAATTCACCCCTCCACTTT. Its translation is CASSSGQGAYNSPLHF.

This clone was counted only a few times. CDR3 region: CASSKRRTSAPYEQFF. The CDR3, as DNA: TGTGCCAGCAGCAAGCGCCGGACTAGCGCTCCTTATGAGCAGTTCTTC. The genes are TRBV3-1 (or the pseudogene TRBV3-2) and TRBJ2-1, with 9 positions matching TRBD2. CDR3 length: 16 amino acids. J was trimmed by 8 bases and V by 5 bases; bases with no gene match: 13. Germline V gene data show CDR1 as LGHDT and CDR2 as YNNKEL (reference sequence).

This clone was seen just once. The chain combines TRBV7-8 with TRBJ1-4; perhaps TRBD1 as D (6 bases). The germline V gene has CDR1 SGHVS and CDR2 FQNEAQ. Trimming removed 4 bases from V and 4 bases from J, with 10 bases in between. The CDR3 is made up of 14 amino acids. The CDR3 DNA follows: TGTGCCAGCAGCTCCGGACAGCTTAATGAAAAACTGTTTTTT. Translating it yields CASSSGQLNEKLFF.

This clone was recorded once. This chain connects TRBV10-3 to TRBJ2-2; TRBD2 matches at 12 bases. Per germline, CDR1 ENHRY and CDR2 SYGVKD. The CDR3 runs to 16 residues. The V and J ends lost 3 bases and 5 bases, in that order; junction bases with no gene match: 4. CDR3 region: CAISEFLAGGTGELFF. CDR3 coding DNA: TGTGCCATCAGTGAATTCCTAGCGGGGGGGACCGGGGAGCTGTTTTTT.

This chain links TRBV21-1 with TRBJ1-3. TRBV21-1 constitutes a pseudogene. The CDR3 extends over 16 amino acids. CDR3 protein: CASSKAEGMGGNTIYF. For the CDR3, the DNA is TGTGCCAGCAGCAAAGCTGAGGGGATGGGTGGAAACACCATATATTTT.

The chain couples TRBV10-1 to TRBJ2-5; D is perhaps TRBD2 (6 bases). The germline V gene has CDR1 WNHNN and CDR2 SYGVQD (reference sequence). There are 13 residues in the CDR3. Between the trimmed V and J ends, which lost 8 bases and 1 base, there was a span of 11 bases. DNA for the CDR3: TGCGCCAGCGGGGAGGACCGCCAAGAGACCCAGTACTTC. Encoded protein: CASGEDRQETQYF.

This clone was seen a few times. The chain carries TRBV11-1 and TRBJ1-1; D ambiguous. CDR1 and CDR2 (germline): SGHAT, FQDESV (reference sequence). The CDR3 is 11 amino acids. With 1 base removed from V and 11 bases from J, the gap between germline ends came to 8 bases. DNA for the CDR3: TGTGCCAGCAGCTTAGGCCGTCACGCTTTCTTT. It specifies CASSLGRHAFF.

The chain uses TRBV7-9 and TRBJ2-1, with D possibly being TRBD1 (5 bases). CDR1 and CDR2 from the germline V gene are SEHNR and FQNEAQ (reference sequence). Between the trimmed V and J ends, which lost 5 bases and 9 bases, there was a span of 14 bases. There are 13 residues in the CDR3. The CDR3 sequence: CASSEAQGTEQFF. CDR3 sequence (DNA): TGTGCCAGCAGCGAAGCGCAGGGCACTGAGCAGTTCTTC. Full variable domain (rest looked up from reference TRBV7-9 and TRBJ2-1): DTGVSQNPRHKITKRGQNVTFRCDPISEHNRLYWYRQTLGQGPEFLTYFQNEAQLEKSRLLSDRFSAERPKGSFSTLEIQRTEQGDSAMYLCASSEAQGTEQFFGPGTRLTVL.

The CDR3 region has the DNA TGTGCCAGCAGTCCCGGACAGAGCAATCAGCCCCAGCATTTT. It translates to CASSPGQSNQPQHF. The V gene is TRBV28, the J gene TRBJ1-5; D might be TRBD1 (6 bases). The CDR3 has 14 amino acids. V was shortened by 5 bases and J by 1 base, with 9 bases between the two germline ends. Germline CDR1 MDHEN, CDR2 SYDVKM. Looking up the rest from reference TRBV28 and TRBJ1-5 gives the full variable domain: DVKVTQSSRYLVKRTGEKVFLECVQDMDHENMFWYRQDPGLGLRLIYFSYDVKMKEKGDIPEGYSVSREKKERFSLILESASTNQTSMYLCASSPGQSNQPQHFGDGTRLSIL.

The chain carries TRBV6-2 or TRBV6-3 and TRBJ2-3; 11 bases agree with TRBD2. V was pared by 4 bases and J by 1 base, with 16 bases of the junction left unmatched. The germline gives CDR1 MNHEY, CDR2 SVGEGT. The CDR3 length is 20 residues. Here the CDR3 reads CASSWLGTSGLSGGTDTQYF. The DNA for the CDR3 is TGTGCCAGCAGTTGGCTCGGGACTAGCGGACTCTCCGGGGGCACAGATACGCAGTATTTT.

CDR3: CASSLEQETYNEQFF. In nucleotides, the CDR3 is TGCGCCAGCAGCTTGGAACAGGAAACCTACAATGAGCAGTTCTTC. This chain links TRBV5-1 with TRBJ2-1, with a weak D call TRBD1 (5 bases). This CDR3 has 15 amino acids. The V and J ends lost 0 bases and 2 bases respectively, with 9 bases between them. Germline CDR1 is SGHRS and CDR2 is YFSETQ.

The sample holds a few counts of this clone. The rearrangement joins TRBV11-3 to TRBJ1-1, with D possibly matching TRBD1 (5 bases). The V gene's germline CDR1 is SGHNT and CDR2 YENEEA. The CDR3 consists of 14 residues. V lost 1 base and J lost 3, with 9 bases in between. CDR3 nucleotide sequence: TGTGCCAGCAGCTTAGGGGGCCCCGACACTGAAGCTTTCTTT. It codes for CASSLGGPDTEAFF.

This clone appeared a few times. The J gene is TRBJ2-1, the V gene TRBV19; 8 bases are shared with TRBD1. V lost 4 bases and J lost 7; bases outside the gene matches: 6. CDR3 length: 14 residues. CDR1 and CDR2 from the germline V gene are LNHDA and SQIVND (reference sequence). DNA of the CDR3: TGTGCCAGTAGTAACCAGGGGGCGCGGAATGAGCAGTTCTTC. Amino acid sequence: CASSNQGARNEQFF.

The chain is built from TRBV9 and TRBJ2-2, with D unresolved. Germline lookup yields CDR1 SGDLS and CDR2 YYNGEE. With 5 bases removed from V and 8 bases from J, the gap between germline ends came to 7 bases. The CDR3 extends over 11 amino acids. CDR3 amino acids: CASSGTGELFF. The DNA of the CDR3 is TGTGCCAGCAGTGGAACAGGGGAGCTGTTTTTT.

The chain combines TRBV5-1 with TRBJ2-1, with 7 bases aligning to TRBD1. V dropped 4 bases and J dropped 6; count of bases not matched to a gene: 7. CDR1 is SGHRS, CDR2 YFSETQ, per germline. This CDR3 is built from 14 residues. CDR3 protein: CASSGDRESNEQFF. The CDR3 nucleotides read TGCGCCAGCAGCGGAGACAGGGAGAGCAATGAGCAGTTCTTC.